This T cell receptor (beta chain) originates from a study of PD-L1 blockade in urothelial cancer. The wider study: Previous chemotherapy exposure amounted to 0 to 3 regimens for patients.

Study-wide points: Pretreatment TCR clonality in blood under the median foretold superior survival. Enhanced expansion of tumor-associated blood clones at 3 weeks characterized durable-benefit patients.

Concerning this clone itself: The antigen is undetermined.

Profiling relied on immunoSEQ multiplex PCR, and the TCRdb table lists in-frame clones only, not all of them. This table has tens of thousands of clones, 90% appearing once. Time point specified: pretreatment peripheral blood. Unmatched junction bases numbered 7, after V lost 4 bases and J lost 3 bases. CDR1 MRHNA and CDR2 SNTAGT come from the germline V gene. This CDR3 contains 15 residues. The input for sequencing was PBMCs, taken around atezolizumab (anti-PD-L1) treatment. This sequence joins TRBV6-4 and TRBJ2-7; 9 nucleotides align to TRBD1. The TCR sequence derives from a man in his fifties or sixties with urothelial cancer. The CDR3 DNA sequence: TGTGCCAGCAGTGTCCGGAGGGACAGGGACTACGAGCAGTACTTC. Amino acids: CASSVRRDRDYEQYF.